This TCR beta chain was recorded in a study of cytotoxic CD8 clonotypes in ibrutinib-treated CLL. Across the study: Investigators collected response samples after a median approximately twelve months of treatment, range 6 to 36. Regarding the study as a whole: Clonality at baseline surpassed age-matched healthy donors and tracked circulating CD8+ T-cell counts.

Generated by immunoSEQ multiplex PCR, the TCRdb table keeps only in-frame clones and is missing some. This sample carries almost 85,000 clones, about 86% of them seen once, and the ten largest clones take roughly 5.4%. V was cut by 0 bases and J by 4 bases, with 11 bases left in between. Germline values: CDR1 SGHNT, CDR2 YYREEE (reference sequence). The CDR3 is 15 amino acids. This clone was seen just once. Its specificity is unknown. V gene TRBV5-4 combines with J gene TRBJ2-1; D possibly corresponds to TRBD2 (6 bases). The sequence came from a human donor with chronic lymphocytic leukemia. Sequenced material: PBMCs, taken before ibrutinib treatment. The CDR3 region has the DNA TGTGCCAGCAGCTTGGGAGCTAGCGTATACAATGAGCAGTTCTTC. It is translated as CASSLGASVYNEQFF.